Presented here are 2 T cell receptor beta chains from one specimen sequenced in a study of blood T cell repertoires in COVID-19. The repertoire was sequenced with immunoSEQ multiplex PCR; TCRdb's copy has only in-frame clones and lacks some. Among 95,000 to 150,000 clones listed, 80% to 90% were seen once. The sample was peripheral blood. These receptor sequences come from a man between 65 and 79 years old with active or convalescent COVID-19.

A remark on this clone: A junction boundary mismatches the germline segment, possibly from a read error. The genes are TRBV7-7 and TRBJ1-5; tentatively, D is TRBD1 (6 bases). From germline, CDR1 is SSHAT and CDR2 FNYEAQ (reference sequence). This CDR3 comprises 18 residues. CDR3 in DNA: TGTGCTAGCAGCGCGCCACAGGGAGCAGACTATAGCAATCAGCCCCAGCATTTT. Protein product: CASSAPQGADYSNQPQHF.

This chain links TRBV19 with TRBJ2-6; 10 bases line up with TRBD2. Unmatched junction bases numbered 7, after V lost 9 bases and J lost 2 bases. Germline loops: CDR1 LNHDA, CDR2 SQIVND (reference sequence). The CDR3 totals 16 residues. DNA of the CDR3: TGTGCCAGCGAGCGGGAGGGGACGACTGGGGCCAACGTCCTGACTTTC. This gives the protein CASEREGTTGANVLTF.